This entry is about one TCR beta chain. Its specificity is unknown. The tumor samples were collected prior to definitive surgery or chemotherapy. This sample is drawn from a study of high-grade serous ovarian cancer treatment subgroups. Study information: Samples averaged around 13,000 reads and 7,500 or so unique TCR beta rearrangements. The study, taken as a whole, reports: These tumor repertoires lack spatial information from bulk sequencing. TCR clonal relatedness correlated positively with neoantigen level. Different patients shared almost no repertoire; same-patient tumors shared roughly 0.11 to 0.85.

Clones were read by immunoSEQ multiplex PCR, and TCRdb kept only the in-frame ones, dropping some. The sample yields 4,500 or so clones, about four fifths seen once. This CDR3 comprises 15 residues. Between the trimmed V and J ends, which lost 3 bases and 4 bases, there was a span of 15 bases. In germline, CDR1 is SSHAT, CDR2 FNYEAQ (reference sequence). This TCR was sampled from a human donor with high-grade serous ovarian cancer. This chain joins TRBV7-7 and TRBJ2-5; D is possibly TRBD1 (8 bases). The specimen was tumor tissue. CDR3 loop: CASSFSGGGGETQYF. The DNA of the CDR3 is TGTGCCAGCAGCTTTTCAGGGGGCGGGGGAGAGACCCAGTACTTC.